The T cell receptor (beta chain) under discussion was sequenced for a study of naive and memory T cell subsets. Losses at the gene ends were 5 bases for V and 5 bases for J; bases not matched to a gene: 19. CDR1 and CDR2 (germline): SGHVS, FNYEAQ. CDR3 length equals 18 residues. An equimolar mix of two oligonucleotides served as the beta constant-region primer for TRBC1 and TRBC2. In TCRdb, the UMI-ligation and nested PCR reads were re-called with MiXCR into one record per CDR3 protein. The sample records 120,000 to 150,000 distinct CDR3 sequences, over 15% being singletons. Four subsets defined by CD45RA and CD27 were sorted after CD3, CD4, CD8 and live/dead staining. This clonotype was recorded many times.

Sample: naive CD4+ T cells from blood. The rearrangement uses TRBV7-6 and TRBJ2-5, with TRBD2 identical over 8 bases. The TCR was taken from a human donor in good health. In nucleotides, the CDR3 is TGTGCCAGCAGCACTCTACCCTCAGCGGGAGTTTCCTTGGAGACCCAGTACTTC. Translation gives CASSTLPSAGVSLETQYF.